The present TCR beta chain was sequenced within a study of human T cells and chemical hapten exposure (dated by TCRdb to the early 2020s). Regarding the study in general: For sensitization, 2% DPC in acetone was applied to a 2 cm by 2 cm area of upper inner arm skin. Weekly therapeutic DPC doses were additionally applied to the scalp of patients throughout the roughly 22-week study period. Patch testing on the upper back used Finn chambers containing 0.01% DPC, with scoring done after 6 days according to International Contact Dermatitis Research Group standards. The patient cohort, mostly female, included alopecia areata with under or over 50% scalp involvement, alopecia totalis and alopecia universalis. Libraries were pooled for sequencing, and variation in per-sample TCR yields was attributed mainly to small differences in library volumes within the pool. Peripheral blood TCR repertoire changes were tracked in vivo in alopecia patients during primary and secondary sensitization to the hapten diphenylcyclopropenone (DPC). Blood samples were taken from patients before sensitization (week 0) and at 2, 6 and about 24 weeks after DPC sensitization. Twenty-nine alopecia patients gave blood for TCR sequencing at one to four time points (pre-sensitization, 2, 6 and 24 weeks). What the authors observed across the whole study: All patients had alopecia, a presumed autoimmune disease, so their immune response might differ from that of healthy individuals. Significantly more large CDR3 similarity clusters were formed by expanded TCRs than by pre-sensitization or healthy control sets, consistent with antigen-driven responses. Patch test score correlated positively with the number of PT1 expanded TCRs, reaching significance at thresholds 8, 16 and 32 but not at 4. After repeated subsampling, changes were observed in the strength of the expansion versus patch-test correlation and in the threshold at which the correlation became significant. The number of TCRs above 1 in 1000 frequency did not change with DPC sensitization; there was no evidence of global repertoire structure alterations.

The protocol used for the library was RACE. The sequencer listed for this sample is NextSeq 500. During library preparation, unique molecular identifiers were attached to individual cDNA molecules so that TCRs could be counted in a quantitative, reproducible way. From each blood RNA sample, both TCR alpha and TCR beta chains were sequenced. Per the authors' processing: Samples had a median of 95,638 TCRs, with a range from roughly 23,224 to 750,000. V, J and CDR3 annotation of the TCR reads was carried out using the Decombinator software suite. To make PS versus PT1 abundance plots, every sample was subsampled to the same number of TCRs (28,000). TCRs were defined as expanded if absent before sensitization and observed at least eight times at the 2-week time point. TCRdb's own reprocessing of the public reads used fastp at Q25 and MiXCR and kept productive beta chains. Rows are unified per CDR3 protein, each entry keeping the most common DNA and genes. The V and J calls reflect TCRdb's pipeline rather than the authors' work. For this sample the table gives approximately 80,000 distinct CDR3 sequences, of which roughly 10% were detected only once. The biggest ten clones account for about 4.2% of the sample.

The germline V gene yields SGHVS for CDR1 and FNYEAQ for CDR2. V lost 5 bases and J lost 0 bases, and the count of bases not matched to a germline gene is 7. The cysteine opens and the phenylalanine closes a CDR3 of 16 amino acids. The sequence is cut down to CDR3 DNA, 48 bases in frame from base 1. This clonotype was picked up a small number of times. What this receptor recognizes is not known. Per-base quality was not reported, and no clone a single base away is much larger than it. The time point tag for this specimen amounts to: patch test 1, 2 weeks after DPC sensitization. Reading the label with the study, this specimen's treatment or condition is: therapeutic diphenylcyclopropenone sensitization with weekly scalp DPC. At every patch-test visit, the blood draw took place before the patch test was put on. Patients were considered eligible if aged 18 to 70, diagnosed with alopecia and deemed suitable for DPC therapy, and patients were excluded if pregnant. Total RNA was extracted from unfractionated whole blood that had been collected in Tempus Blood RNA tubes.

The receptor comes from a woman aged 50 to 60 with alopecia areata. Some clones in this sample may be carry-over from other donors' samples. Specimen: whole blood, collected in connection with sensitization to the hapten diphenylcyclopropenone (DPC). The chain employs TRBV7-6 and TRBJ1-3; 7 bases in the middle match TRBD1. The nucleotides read TGTGCCAGCAGCCCCGAGACAGGGCTCTCTGGAAACACCATATATTTT. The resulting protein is CASSPETGLSGNTIYF.